The following is a T cell receptor (beta chain) sequence with its context. Antigen specificity is unknown. Per the germline V gene, CDR1 is MNHEY and CDR2 is SMNVEV (reference sequence). The trim removed 7 bases at V and 6 bases at J, leaving 17 bases unmatched. The CDR3 runs 16 residues. The data were taken from a study of shared clonotypes between healthy human individuals. For the study at large: Each donor's CD8 memory used one plate, CD8 naive two, each CD4 subset three.

The repertoire was sequenced with immunoSEQ multiplex PCR; TCRdb's copy has only in-frame clones and lacks some. This sample yields hundreds of thousands of clones, of which less than 80% are seen a single time; 1.8% belongs to the top ten. The study's findings and limits: Relative to clonotypes present in all four donors, those not shared had lower generation probabilities. Some naive CD4 clonotypes, approximately 4.5%, turned up in common across several donors.

This clonotype originated in a woman aged 25 to 39 in good health. Sample: memory CD4+ T cells sorted from blood. Subset denoted: CD45RA-negative fraction. The chain uses TRBV27 and TRBJ1-2; 7 positions match TRBD1. The CDR3 here is CASTPMRGRGGNGYTF. The CDR3 DNA reads TGTGCCAGCACCCCTATGAGGGGGCGAGGAGGGAATGGCTACACCTTC.